The subject of this entry is one T cell receptor (beta chain). The clone's antigen remains unknown. No per-base quality is available; no much larger clone lies one base away. Expansion of CD8+CD57+ cells had been shown by flow cytometry in the patients chosen for sequencing. Severe acquired aplastic anemia was diagnosed in all patients according to International Study of Aplastic Anemia and Agranulocytosis and Camitta criteria. No patient had received any therapy when blood was sampled. The study deep-sequenced TCR repertoires of sorted CD4+ and CD8+ blood T cells from severe aplastic anemia patients and healthy subjects. Patients were enrolled in the USA under clinicaltrials.gov protocols 00001620, 01623167, 00001397, 00071045, 00081523 and 00961064. Ficoll-Paque density gradient centrifugation was used to isolate peripheral blood mononuclear cells. Before DNA extraction, CD4+ and CD8+ T cells were sorted with FACS or magnetic beads.

The data were obtained in a study of CD8+CD57+ T cells in acquired aplastic anemia (dated by TCRdb to 2016 to 2018). In the study overall: A mean of approximately 3 ug of DNA, ranging from roughly 0.18 to 30 ug, was extracted from sorted CD4+ and CD8+ cells. CD8+CD57+ expansion was defined as a frequency above the mean frequency observed in healthy subjects. General study outcomes and caveats: Some 30 CD8+ CDR3 sequences were shared between patients and controls but appeared highly expressed in patients and within their immunodominant clones. Patients and healthy controls showed no significant difference in CD8+ Simpson's diversity (P=0.060).

Profiling of TCR beta VDJ combinations and CDR3 sequences used genomic DNA as the template. TCR repertoire sequencing was run on an Illumina HiSeq 2000. Per the source publication's procedure: Repertoire assessment relied on Simpson's diversity index, CDR3 size and DJ length profiles, and TRBV/TRBJ rearrangement plots. Whichever DNA sequence was most abundant in the deep sequencing data was defined as the immunodominant clone. CDR3 amino acid sequences were screened for sharing across subjects and were compared with published repertoires and the VDJdb database. The public reads were quality trimmed at Q25 with fastp and then assembled into clones with MiXCR by TCRdb, keeping productive beta chains. Each entry merges the rows of one CDR3 protein and shows their most common DNA and genes. TCRdb, rather than the study authors, made the V and J calls. The sample profile shows about 160,000 distinct CDR3 sequences; 71% of them were found once. 45% to 60% of the sample belongs to the ten largest clones.

The CDR3 spans 14 residues, from the cysteine through the phenylalanine. Just the 42-base CDR3 DNA is kept, in frame starting at base 1. According to the germline V gene, CDR1 reads SGHVS and CDR2 reads FNYEAQ. The junction shows trimming of 1 base on V and 3 bases on J, plus 10 bases between the germline ends. The receptor was isolated from a human donor with aplastic anemia. The chain employs TRBV7-6 and TRBJ2-7; the D gene cannot be named for sure. Sequencing was done on a sample of sorted CD4+, CD8+, or CD8+CD57+ T cells (not recorded which) from PBMCs. The nucleotide sequence is given as TGTGCCAGCAGCTTAGGGGCATCGGTCTACGAGCAGTACTTC. Translation gives CASSLGASVYEQYF.